What follows are 16 T cell receptor beta chains derived from one specimen sequenced in a study of T cells in Graves' hyperthyroidism and ophthalmopathy. Amplified TCR beta CDR3 regions derived from RNA transcripts. When the TCR CDR3 underwent first-round RT-PCR, the HTBI primer set was used. MiXCR, applied by TCRdb to the multiplex PCR reads, yields one record per CDR3 protein. Of roughly 650,000 distinct CDR3 sequences listed, 16% are singletons. The sample taken for sequencing was blood. The receptors come from a woman between 40 and 55 years old with Graves' ophthalmopathy.

V and J are TRBV6-2 or TRBV6-3 and TRBJ2-7; D gene uncertain. The CDR3 is 11 amino acids. CDR1 and CDR2 (germline): MNHEY, SVGEGT. Trimming stripped 6 bases from V and 4 bases from J, with 7 bases between. This chain's CDR3 is CASRDVYEQYF. CDR3 coding DNA: TGTGCCAGCAGGGATGTATACGAGCAGTACTTC.

This clonotype was seen many times. The chain uses TRBV6-1 and TRBJ2-7; possible D gene TRBD1, 5 bases. This CDR3 region has 17 residues. Germline V gene data show CDR1 as MNHNS and CDR2 as SASEGT. Deletions cut 0 bases from V and 3 bases from J, with 18 bases between. The CDR3 sequence: CASSEAGVGLSLYEQYF. The CDR3 nucleotides are TGTGCCAGCAGTGAAGCAGGGGTCGGATTAAGCCTCTACGAGCAGTACTTC.

This clonotype was detected only a few times. The chain couples TRBV7-2 to TRBJ2-7; D is unresolved. CDR3 size: 13 residues. The V gene's germline CDR1 is SGHTA and CDR2 FQGNSA. V was pared by 8 bases and J by 1 base, with 12 bases between. The CDR3 region is CASLRRGSYEQYF. DNA for the CDR3: TGTGCCAGCCTCCGTAGAGGTTCCTACGAGCAGTACTTC.

The table lists this clonotype with many counts. The chain employs TRBV11-2 and TRBJ1-4; 9 nucleotides line up with TRBD1. The length of the CDR3 is 15 residues. Germline assignment: CDR1 SGHAT and CDR2 FQNNGV. The J segment lost 5 bases and the V segment lost 5 bases, leaving 6 bases of the junction unmatched. CDR3 amino acids: CASSQPGQGNEKLFF. CDR3 DNA sequence: TGTGCCAGCAGCCAGCCGGGACAGGGAAATGAAAAACTGTTTTTT.

This clonotype came up many times. This chain links TRBV12-3 or TRBV12-4 with TRBJ2-7; 8 positions match TRBD1. V dropped 7 bases and J dropped 6; count of bases not matched to a gene: 11. The CDR3 is 14 amino acids. CDR3 DNA: TGTGCCAGCACCAAGAACAGGGGGTATGGCGAGCAGTACTTC. This encodes CASTKNRGYGEQYF.

The gene calls are TRBV7-9 and TRBJ2-5, with D unclear. This CDR3 has 14 residues. Per germline, CDR1 SEHNR and CDR2 FQNEAQ (reference sequence). Trimming left V 1 base short and J 9 bases short, with 15 bases between. The CDR3 DNA is TGTGCCAGCAGCTTAGAACCCGGGCAAACGTCCCAGTACTTC. The encoded protein is CASSLEPGQTSQYF.

About this clonotype itself: The conserved phenylalanine or tryptophan is not found at the CDR3 terminus, so this likely reflects a read error. The rearrangement uses TRBV6-2 or TRBV6-3 and TRBJ1-2, with D hard to call. V lost 6 bases and J lost 2, with 16 bases in between. This CDR3 has 15 amino acids. Germline assignment: CDR1 MNHEY and CDR2 SVGEGT. The CDR3 spells CASRLLQRANYGYTL. Written as DNA, the CDR3 is TGTGCCAGCAGGTTGCTACAGAGGGCGAACTATGGCTACACCCTC.

This clonotype appeared many times. The chain joins TRBV5-1 to TRBJ2-1, with D perhaps matching TRBD1 (5 bases). V lost 4 bases, J lost 1 base, and 9 bases lay in between. This CDR3 has 14 residues. Germline V gene sequence: CDR1 SGHRS, CDR2 YFSETQ. The CDR3 is CASSTGQSYNEQFF. The CDR3 nucleotides read TGCGCCAGCAGCACAGGACAATCCTACAATGAGCAGTTCTTC.

Comment on this clonotype: Given a much more abundant clone one base away, this may be a read error. The chain employs TRBV6-1 and TRBJ1-5; 8 bases line up with TRBD1. Germline CDR1 MNHNS, CDR2 SASEGT. The CDR3 contains 14 residues. With 7 bases clipped from V and 2 bases from J, the junction kept 4 bases outside the gene matches. The CDR3 DNA reads TGTGCCAGCAATGACAGGGGTGGCAATCAGCCCCAGCATTTT. Its translation is CASNDRGGNQPQHF.

This clonotype was recorded many times. This chain connects TRBV20-1 to TRBJ2-1; D possibly corresponds to TRBD2 (7 bases). Per the germline V gene, CDR1 is DFQATT and CDR2 is SNEGSKA (reference sequence). The CDR3 has 15 amino acids. Between the trimmed V and J ends, which lost 4 bases and 5 bases, there was a span of 18 bases. CDR3 bases: TGCAGTGCTAAGAAGGCGGGGGCGAGTCACAATGAGCAGTTCTTC. Its protein product is CSAKKAGASHNEQFF.

This clonotype has just one count. A much larger clone sits a single nucleotide away, making a read error possible. V gene TRBV11-2 combines with J gene TRBJ2-5; the D is unclear. Germline-derived CDR1 and CDR2 are SGHAT and FQNNGV. The CDR3 has 13 amino acids. The CDR3 protein is CASSSPETENQYF. CDR3 DNA sequence: TGTGCCAGCAGCTCACCCGAGACGGAGAACCAGTACTTC. The full variable domain, completed using reference TRBV11-2 and TRBJ2-5, is EAGVAQSPRYKIIEKRQSVAFWCNPISGHATLYWYQQILGQGPKLLIQFQNNGVVDDSQLPKDRFSAERLKGVDSTLKIQPAKLEDSAVYLCASSSPETENQYFGPGTRLLVL.

Comments on this clonotype: An end of the junction differs from the germline gene, which may be a read error. The rearrangement uses TRBV12-3 or TRBV12-4 and TRBJ2-5, with TRBD1 identical over 7 bases. The CDR3 is made up of 12 amino acids. For the CDR3, the DNA is TGTGCCAGCAGTCTTACAGGGGAGATCCAGTACTTC. Translated: CASSLTGEIQYF.

The chain employs TRBV4-1 and TRBJ2-1; D possibly matches TRBD1 or TRBD2 (5 bases each). The CDR3 contains 14 residues. Germline-derived CDR1 and CDR2 are MGHRA and YSYEKL. V lost 4 bases to trimming and J lost 6 bases, with 13 bases between them. The CDR3 sequence: CASSREGQGNEQFF. The CDR3 region has the DNA TGCGCCAGCAGCCGCGAGGGGCAGGGCAATGAGCAGTTCTTC.

The genes are TRBV20-1 and TRBJ2-7; possibly TRBD1 or TRBD2 for D (5 bases each). Trimming pared 3 bases from V and 0 bases from J, leaving 9 bases between. In germline, CDR1 is DFQATT, CDR2 SNEGSKA (reference sequence). CDR3 length equals 13 residues. CDR3 in amino acids: CSASPGLSYEQYF. In DNA, the CDR3 is TGCAGTGCTAGTCCGGGGCTCTCCTACGAGCAGTACTTC.

This clonotype was observed many times. The chain joins TRBV12-3 or TRBV12-4 to TRBJ2-1, with no clear D. This CDR3 contains 15 residues. The V and J ends lost 4 bases and 0 bases respectively, with 10 bases between them. CDR3 sequence reads: CASSYDTSSYNEQFF. In DNA form, the CDR3 reads TGTGCCAGCAGTTACGACACGAGCTCCTACAATGAGCAGTTCTTC.

This clonotype was seen repeatedly, ten times or more. The rearrangement joins TRBV14 to TRBJ2-3, with 11 bases identical to TRBD2. Germline values: CDR1 SGHDN, CDR2 FVKESK. The CDR3 consists of 14 residues. Germline trimming cut 1 base from V and 9 bases from J; bases unmatched to any gene: 3. This CDR3 is CASSQGRLAGTQYF. The CDR3 DNA sequence: TGTGCCAGCAGCCAAGGCAGACTAGCGGGAACGCAGTATTTT.